This TCR beta chain came from a study of shared clonotypes between healthy human individuals. Whole-study context: Per donor, CD8 memory used one plate, CD8 naive used two, CD4 memory used three and CD4 naive used three.

Profiled with immunoSEQ multiplex PCR; TCRdb holds only in-frame clones, not every one. Of roughly 2.2 million clones in the sample, over 90% were seen once. The source of this sequence is a young man in good health. Some clones in this sample may be carry-over from other donors' samples. The sample was naive CD4+ T cells from PBMCs. Subset in this sample: CD45RA+ positively selected.

Here the CDR3 DNA reads TGTGCCTGGAGTCCTACAATGGTCAGGGTGAACACTGAAGCTTTCTTT. Protein product: CAWSPTMVRVNTEAFF. The gene calls are TRBV30 and TRBJ1-1; D is possibly TRBD1 (5 bases). CDR3 size: 16 residues. The V and J ends lost 2 bases and 0 bases respectively, with 16 bases between them. CDR1 and CDR2 (germline): GTSNPN, SVGIG (reference sequence).